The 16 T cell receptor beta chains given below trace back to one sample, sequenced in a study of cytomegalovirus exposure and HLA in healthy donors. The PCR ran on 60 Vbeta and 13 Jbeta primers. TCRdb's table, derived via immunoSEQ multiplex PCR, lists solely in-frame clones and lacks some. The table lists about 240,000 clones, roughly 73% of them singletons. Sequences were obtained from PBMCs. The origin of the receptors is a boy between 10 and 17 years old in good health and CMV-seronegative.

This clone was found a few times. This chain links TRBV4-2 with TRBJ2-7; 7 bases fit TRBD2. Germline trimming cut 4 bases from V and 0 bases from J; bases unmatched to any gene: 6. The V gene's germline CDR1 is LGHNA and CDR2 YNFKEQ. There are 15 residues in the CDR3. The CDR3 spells CASSPSGGSSYEQYF. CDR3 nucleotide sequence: TGTGCCAGCAGCCCTAGCGGAGGGAGCTCCTACGAGCAGTACTTC.

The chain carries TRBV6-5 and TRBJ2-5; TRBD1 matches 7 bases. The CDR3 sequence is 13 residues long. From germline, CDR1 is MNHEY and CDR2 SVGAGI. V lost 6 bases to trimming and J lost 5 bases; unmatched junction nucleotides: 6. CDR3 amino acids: CASRRQGPETQYF. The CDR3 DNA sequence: TGTGCCAGCAGACGACAGGGACCGGAGACCCAGTACTTC.

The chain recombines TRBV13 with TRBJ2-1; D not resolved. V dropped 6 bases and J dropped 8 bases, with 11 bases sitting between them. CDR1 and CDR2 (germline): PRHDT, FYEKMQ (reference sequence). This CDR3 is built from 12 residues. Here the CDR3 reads CASSSITDEQFF. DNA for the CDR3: TGTGCCAGCAGTTCAATTACGGATGAGCAGTTCTTC. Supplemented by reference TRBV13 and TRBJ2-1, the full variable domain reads AAGVIQSPRHLIKEKRETATLKCYPIPRHDTVYWYQQGPGQDPQFLISFYEKMQSDKGSIPDRFSAQQFSDYHSELNMSSLELGDSALYFCASSSITDEQFFGPGTRLTVL.

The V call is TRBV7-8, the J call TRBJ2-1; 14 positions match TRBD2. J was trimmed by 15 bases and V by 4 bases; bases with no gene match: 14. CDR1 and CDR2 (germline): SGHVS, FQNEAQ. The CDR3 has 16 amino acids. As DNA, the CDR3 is TGTGCCAGCAGCTCCAGACTAGCGGGGGGGCCTCATAAGTTGTTCTTC. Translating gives CASSSRLAGGPHKLFF. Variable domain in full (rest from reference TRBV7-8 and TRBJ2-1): GAGVSQSPRYKVAKRGQDVALRCDPISGHVSLFWYQQALGQGPEFLTYFQNEAQLDKSGLPSDRFFAERPEGSVSTLKIQRTQQEDSAVYLCASSSRLAGGPHKLFFGPGTRLTVL.

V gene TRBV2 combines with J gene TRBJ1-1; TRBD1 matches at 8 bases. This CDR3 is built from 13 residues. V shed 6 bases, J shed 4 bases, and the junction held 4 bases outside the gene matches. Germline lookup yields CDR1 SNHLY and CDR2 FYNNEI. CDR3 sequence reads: CASSVTGATEAFF. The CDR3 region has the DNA TGTGCCAGCAGCGTGACAGGGGCCACTGAAGCTTTCTTT.

CDR3 coding DNA: TGTGCCAGCAGCGTAGCTGGAGGGGACGAGCAGTACTTC. Residues: CASSVAGGDEQYF. The rearrangement uses TRBV9 and TRBJ2-5; TRBD2 might be the D (6 bases). The end of the DNA aligns better with TRBJ2-7, so the J call may be wrong. The CDR3 length is 13 residues. From germline, CDR1 is SGDLS and CDR2 YYNGEE.

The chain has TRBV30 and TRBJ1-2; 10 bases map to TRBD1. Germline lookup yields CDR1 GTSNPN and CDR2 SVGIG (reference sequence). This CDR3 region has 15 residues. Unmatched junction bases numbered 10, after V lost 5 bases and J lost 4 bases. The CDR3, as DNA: TGTGCCTGGGTAACGGGACAGGGGCTTTCCTATGGCTACACCTTC. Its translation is CAWVTGQGLSYGYTF.

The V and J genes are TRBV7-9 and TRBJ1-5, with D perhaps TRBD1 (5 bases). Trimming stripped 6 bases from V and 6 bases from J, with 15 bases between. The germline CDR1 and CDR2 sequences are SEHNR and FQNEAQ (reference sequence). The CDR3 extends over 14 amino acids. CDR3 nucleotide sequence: TGTGCCAGCAGTGTAGGCGGGGGGGGTCAGCCCCAGCATTTT. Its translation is CASSVGGGGQPQHF.

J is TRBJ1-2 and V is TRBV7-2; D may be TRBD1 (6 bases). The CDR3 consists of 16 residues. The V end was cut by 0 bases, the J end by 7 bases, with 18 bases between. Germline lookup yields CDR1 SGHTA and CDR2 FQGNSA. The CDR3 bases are TGTGCCAGCAGCTTAGCCATCGGGGACACGGGGGGTGGCTACACCTTC. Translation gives CASSLAIGDTGGGYTF.

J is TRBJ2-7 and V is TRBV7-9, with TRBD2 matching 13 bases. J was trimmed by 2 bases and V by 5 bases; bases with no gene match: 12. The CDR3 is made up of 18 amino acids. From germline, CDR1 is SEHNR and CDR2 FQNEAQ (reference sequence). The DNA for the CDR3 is TGTGCCAGCAGCACCCGACTAGCGGGGGGCCGCCTAACCTACGAGCAGTACTTC. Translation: CASSTRLAGGRLTYEQYF.

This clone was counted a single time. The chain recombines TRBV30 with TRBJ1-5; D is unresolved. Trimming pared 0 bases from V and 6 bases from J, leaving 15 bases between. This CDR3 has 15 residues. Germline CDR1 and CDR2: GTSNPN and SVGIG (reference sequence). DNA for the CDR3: TGTGCCTGGAGTGTTCTTCGCCCGGGAACTCAGCCCCAGCATTTT. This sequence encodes CAWSVLRPGTQPQHF.

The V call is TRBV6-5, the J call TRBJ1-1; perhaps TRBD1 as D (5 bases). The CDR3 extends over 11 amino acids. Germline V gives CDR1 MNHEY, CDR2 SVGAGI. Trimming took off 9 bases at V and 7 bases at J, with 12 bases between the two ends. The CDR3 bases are TGTGCCAGTAGAACAGGAGTTGAAGCTTTCTTT. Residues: CASRTGVEAFF.

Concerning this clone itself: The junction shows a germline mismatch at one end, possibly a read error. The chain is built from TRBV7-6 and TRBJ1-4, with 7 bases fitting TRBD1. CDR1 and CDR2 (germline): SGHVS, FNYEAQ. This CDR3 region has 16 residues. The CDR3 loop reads CVSSFAGPSQGEKLFF. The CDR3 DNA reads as TGTGTCAGCAGCTTCGCGGGACCGTCACAGGGGGAAAAACTGTTTTTT.

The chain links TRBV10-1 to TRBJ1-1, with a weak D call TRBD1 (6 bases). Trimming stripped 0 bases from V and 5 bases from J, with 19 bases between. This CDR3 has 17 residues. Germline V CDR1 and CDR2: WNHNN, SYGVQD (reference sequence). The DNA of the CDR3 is TGCGCCAGCAGTGAGTCGTTGGGGGGGCGTCGGGATACTGAAGCTTTCTTT. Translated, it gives CASSESLGGRRDTEAFF.

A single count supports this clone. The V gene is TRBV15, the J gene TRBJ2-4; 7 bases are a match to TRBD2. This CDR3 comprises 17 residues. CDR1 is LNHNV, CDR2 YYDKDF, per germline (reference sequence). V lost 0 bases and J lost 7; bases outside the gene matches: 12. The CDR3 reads CATSRDSRPGGWNIQYF. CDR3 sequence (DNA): TGTGCCACCAGCAGAGATTCCCGCCCGGGGGGTTGGAACATTCAGTACTTC. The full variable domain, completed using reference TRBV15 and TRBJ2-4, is DAMVIQNPRYQVTQFGKPVTLSCSQTLNHNVMYWYQQKSSQAPKLLFHYYDKDFNNEADTPDNFQSRRPNTSFCFLDIRSPGLGDTAMYLCATSRDSRPGGWNIQYFGAGTRLSVL.

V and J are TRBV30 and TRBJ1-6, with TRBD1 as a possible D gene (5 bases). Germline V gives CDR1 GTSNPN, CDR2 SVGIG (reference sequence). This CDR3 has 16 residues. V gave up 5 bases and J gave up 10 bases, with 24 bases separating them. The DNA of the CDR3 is TGTGCCTGGCGTTCGCCGGGCGGCAGGGTCAACTCACCCCTCCACTTT. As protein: CAWRSPGGRVNSPLHF.